A selection of T cell receptor beta chains follows, all from one sample in a study of blood T cell repertoires in COVID-19. Measured with immunoSEQ multiplex PCR; TCRdb has only the in-frame clones, and not every one. Of more than 300,000 clones in the sample, 90% to 95% were seen once. Specimen: PBMCs or T cells enriched from blood (not recorded which). These receptors came from a woman aged 25 to 39 who had been exposed to COVID-19. Both conserved end residues are part of each CDR3. A D gene is named only where the DNA matches it firmly. Size is omitted from some rows. Given values are once, few, many or a class for expanded clones.

TRBV7-9	NA	TRBD1	TRBJ1-2	TGTGCCAGCAGCTCTCGGACAGGAATAGGCTACACCTTC	CASSSRTGIGYTF
TRBV5-4	NA	TRBD1	TRBJ1-5	TGTGCCAGCAGCTTGTTCCGGGACAGAAATCAGCCCCAGCATTTT	CASSLFRDRNQPQHF
TRBV5-5	NA	TRBD1	TRBJ1-1	TGTGCCAGCAGCCCACAGGGGGCTATGAACACTGAAGCTTTCTTT	CASSPQGAMNTEAFF
TRBV19	NA	NA	TRBJ1-1	TGTGCCAGTAGTATGTCACGGGCTGAAGCTTTCTTT	CASSMSRAEAFF
TRBV6-5	NA	TRBD1	TRBJ1-5	TGTGCCAGCAGTTACTCACAGGGGATACAGCCCCAGCATTTT	CASSYSQGIQPQHF
TRBV3-1/TRBV3-2	once	NA	TRBJ2-7	TGTGCCAGCAGATCACAGGGTAGGACCTACGAGCAGTACTTC	CASRSQGRTYEQYF
TRBV11-2	many	TRBD2	TRBJ2-7	TGTGCCAGCAGCTTTTTAGGGGGGACTAGTAGCGGGTACGAGCAGTACTTC	CASSFLGGTSSGYEQYF
TRBV19	NA	TRBD1	TRBJ1-4	TGTGCCAGTAGTGCCGTGACAGGGTTCACTAATGAAAAACTGTTTTTT	CASSAVTGFTNEKLFF
TRBV5-1	NA	NA	TRBJ2-2	TGCGCCAGCAGCTTGACAGGACACGCCACCGGGGAGCTGTTTTTT	CASSLTGHATGELFF
TRBV7-8	few	NA	TRBJ1-6	TGTGCCAGCAGCTCCAGGGAAGAGAGTAATTCACCCCTCCACTTT	CASSSREESNSPLHF
TRBV4-3	NA	NA	TRBJ1-3	TGCGCCAGCAGCCAAGATTACACCATCTCTGGAAACACCATATATTTT	CASSQDYTISGNTIYF
TRBV6-4	NA	NA	TRBJ1-1	TGTGCCAGCACTAGGGGGGGCCCGAACACTGAAGCTTTCTTT	CASTRGGPNTEAFF
TRBV29-1	few	TRBD1	TRBJ2-7	TGCAGCGTTCAACCAACCTCCGGGACAGGGACCTACGAGCAGTACTTC	CSVQPTSGTGTYEQYF
TRBV9	NA	NA	TRBJ1-3	TGTGCCAGCAGCCCCCGTTTCTGGCGCGGTCTTGGAAACACCATATATTTT	CASSPRFWRGLGNTIYF
TRBV4-2	NA	TRBD1	TRBJ2-3	TGTGCCAGCAGCCAGCCAGGGGACAGGGGGGCGGATACGCAGTATTTT	CASSQPGDRGADTQYF
TRBV7-3	once	TRBD1	TRBJ2-7	TGTGCCAGCAGCTTCTCAGGGGGTCCCTACGAGCAGTACTTC	CASSFSGGPYEQYF
TRBV3-1/TRBV3-2	once	NA	TRBJ1-2	TGTGCCAGCAGCCCATATAGAAGGGGGGGTGTTGGCTATGGCTACACCTTC	CASSPYRRGGVGYGYTF
TRBV2	once	NA	TRBJ2-5	TGTGCCAGCATGTCCGGGAGACGGACCCAGTACTTC	CASMSGRRTQYF
TRBV19	NA	TRBD1	TRBJ1-2	TGTGCCAGTAGTATCGGGGGACAGGAACTCTATGGCTACACCTTC	CASSIGGQELYGYTF